This paragraph covers one TCR beta chain sequence. V dropped 6 bases and J dropped 5 bases, with 14 bases sitting between them. The length of the CDR3 is 14 residues. CDR1 and CDR2 (germline): MNHEY, SVGAGI. These data originate in a study of shared clonotypes between healthy human individuals. Sequenced by immunoSEQ multiplex PCR; TCRdb stores in-frame clones only, minus some. The sample shows millions of clones, about 94% of them seen only once. The naive CD8 population came from CD45RO-negative cells selected for CCR7, without terminally differentiated effector memory CD45RA+ cells. The sequenced sample was naive CD8+ T cells sorted from blood. The TCR originated in a man younger than 35 in good health. The chain combines TRBV6-5 with TRBJ2-1; a weak D match, TRBD2 (5 bases). Written as DNA, the CDR3 is TGTGCCAGCAGCCCCTCAATGGGAGACAATGAGCAGTTCTTC. Translated, it gives CASSPSMGDNEQFF.